This note documents a single T cell receptor (beta chain) sequence. Its specificity is unknown. A second PCR, run for about 6 to 11 cycles, used a sample-barcoded 5' primer plus a J-beta primer mix. TCRdb itself ran the 5' RACE reads through MiXCR, one entry per CDR3 protein. The table lists around 800,000 distinct CDR3 sequences, around half of them singletons. V shed 5 bases and J 0 bases; nucleotides not matched to a gene: 6. Looked up from germline, CDR1 is SGHVS and CDR2 is FQNEAQ. The CDR3 is made up of 16 amino acids. The donors, all healthy, were Caucasians living in Russia, aged 6 to 90. This sample stems from a study of blood T cells in healthy people across ages. Study outcomes and limitations: Older individuals had lower TCR beta diversity per million T cells (the decline was roughly linear). Diversity was higher, and naive CD4+ cells more numerous, in long-lived donors than in aged donors.

Material for sequencing was blood. This chain uses TRBV7-8 with TRBJ1-5, with TRBD1 identical over 8 bases. The sequence was collected from a man aged 80 or over in good health. CDR3 amino acids: CASSARTGTSNQPQHF. The CDR3 DNA sequence: TGTGCCAGCAGCGCCCGGACAGGGACTAGCAATCAGCCCCAGCATTTT. The full variable domain, its missing parts supplied by reference TRBV7-8 and TRBJ1-5, is GAGVSQSPRYKVAKRGQDVALRCDPISGHVSLFWYQQALGQGPEFLTYFQNEAQLDKSGLPSDRFFAERPEGSVSTLKIQRTQQEDSAVYLCASSARTGTSNQPQHFGDGTRLSIL.